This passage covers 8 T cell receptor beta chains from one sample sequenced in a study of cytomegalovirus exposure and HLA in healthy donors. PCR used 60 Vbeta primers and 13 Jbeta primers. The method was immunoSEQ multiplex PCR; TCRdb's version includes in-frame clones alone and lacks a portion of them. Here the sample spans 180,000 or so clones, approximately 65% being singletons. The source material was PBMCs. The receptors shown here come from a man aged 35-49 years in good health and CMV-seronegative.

This CDR3 is CASSLVGGNNQPQHF. In nucleotides, the CDR3 is TGTGCCAGCAGTCTGGTGGGAGGAAATAATCAGCCCCAGCATTTT. This chain links TRBV27 with TRBJ1-5; D is undetermined. The CDR3 runs to 15 residues. Trimming left V 5 bases short and J 4 bases short, with 15 bases between. Germline CDR1 reads MNHEY; CDR2 reads SMNVEV (reference sequence).

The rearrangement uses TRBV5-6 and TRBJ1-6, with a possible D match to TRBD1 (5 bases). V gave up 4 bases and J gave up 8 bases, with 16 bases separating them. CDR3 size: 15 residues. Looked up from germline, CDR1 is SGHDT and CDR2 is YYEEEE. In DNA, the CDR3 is TGTGCCAGCAGCCCGCAGGGTTGGTTCGATTCACCCCTCCACTTT. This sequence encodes CASSPQGWFDSPLHF.

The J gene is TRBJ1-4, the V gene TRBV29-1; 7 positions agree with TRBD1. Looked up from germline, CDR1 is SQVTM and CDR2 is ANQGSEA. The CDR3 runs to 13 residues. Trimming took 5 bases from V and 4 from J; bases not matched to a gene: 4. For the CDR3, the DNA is TGCAGCGTTCCCGACAGGGATAATGAAAAACTGTTTTTT. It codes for CSVPDRDNEKLFF. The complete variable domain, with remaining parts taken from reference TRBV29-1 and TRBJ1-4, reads SAVISQKPSRDICQRGTSLTIQCQVDSQVTMMFWYRQQPGQSLTLIATANQGSEATYESGFVIDKFPISRPNLTFSTLTVSNMSPEDSSIYLCSVPDRDNEKLFFGSGTQLSVL.

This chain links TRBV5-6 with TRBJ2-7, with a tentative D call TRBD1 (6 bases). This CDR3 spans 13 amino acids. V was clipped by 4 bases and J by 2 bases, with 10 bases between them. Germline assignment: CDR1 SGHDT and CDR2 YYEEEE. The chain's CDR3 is CASSPDRAYEQYF. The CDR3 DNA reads TGTGCCAGCAGCCCGGACAGAGCCTACGAGCAGTACTTC. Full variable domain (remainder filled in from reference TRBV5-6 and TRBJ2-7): DAGVTQSPTHLIKTRGQQVTLRCSPKSGHDTVSWYQQALGQGPQFIFQYYEEEERQRGNFPDRFSGHQFPNYSSELNVNALLLGDSALYLCASSPDRAYEQYFGPGTRLTVT.

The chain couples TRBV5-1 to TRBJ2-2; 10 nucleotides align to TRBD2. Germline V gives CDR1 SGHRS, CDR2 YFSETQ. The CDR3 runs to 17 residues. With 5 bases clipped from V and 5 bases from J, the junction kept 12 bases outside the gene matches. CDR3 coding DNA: TGCGCCAGCAGTTCCTTGCCTGCTAGCGGGGGAACCGGGGAGCTGTTTTTT. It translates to CASSSLPASGGTGELFF.

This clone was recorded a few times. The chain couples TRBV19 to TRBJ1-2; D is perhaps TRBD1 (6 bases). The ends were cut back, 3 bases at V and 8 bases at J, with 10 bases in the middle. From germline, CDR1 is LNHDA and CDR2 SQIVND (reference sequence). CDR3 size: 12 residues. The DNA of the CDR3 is TGTGCCAGTAGTATTCAGGGGAGCGGCTACACCTTC. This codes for CASSIQGSGYTF.

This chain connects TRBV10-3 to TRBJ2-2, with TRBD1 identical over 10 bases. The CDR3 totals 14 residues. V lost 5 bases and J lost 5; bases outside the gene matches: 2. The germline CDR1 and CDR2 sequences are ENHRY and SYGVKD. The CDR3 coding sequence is TGTGCCATCAGTCGGGACAGGGGTACCGGGGAGCTGTTTTTT. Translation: CAISRDRGTGELFF.

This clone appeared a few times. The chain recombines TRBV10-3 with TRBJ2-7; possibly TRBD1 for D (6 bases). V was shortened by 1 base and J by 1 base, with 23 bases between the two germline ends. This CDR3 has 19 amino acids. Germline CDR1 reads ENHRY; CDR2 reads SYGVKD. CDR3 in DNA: TGTGCCATCAGTGAGTTTAGGTCAGGGGTCAAAACCTCATCCTACGAGCAGTACTTC. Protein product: CAISEFRSGVKTSSYEQYF.